The 30 T cell receptor beta chains below were found in one sample sequenced in a study of blood T cell repertoires in COVID-19. The protocol was immunoSEQ multiplex PCR, while the TCRdb copy is restricted to in-frame clones and leaves out a portion. The repertoire holds some 270,000 clones, more than 75% seen once, with approximately 6% in the top ten. The sample was peripheral blood. Every receptor here comes from a woman aged 80 or over with COVID-19, enrolled during active disease.

This clone was observed a single time. The V gene is TRBV4-1, the J gene TRBJ1-4; 7 nucleotides match TRBD1. Germline V gives CDR1 MGHRA, CDR2 YSYEKL. The V gene end was trimmed by 1 base and the J gene end by 4 bases; junction bases not matched to a gene: 6. The CDR3 sequence is 16 residues long. The CDR3 sequence: CASSQGQGVNNEKLFF. In DNA, the CDR3 is TGCGCCAGCAGCCAAGGGCAGGGGGTAAATAATGAAAAACTGTTTTTT.

This clone came up a few times. J is TRBJ1-1 and V is TRBV6-5; D unresolved. The CDR3 covers 14 residues. The germline gives CDR1 MNHEY, CDR2 SVGAGI. V dropped 6 bases and J dropped 1 base, with 12 bases sitting between them. This CDR3 is CASSQVAQNTEAFF. The CDR3 nucleotides read TGTGCCAGCAGCCAAGTAGCACAGAACACTGAAGCTTTCTTT.

This sequence joins TRBV5-1 and TRBJ2-5, with a possible D match to TRBD2 (6 bases). Looked up from germline, CDR1 is SGHRS and CDR2 is YFSETQ. Trimming left V 3 bases short and J 3 bases short, with 12 bases between. The CDR3 has 14 amino acids. CDR3: CASSSGREKETQYF. DNA for the CDR3: TGCGCCAGCAGCTCGGGGCGGGAAAAAGAGACCCAGTACTTC.

The gene calls are TRBV5-8 and TRBJ1-3; a weak D match, TRBD1 (5 bases). The CDR3 runs 16 residues. In germline, CDR1 is SGHTS, CDR2 YDEGEE. V was cut by 4 bases and J by 0 bases, with 14 bases left in between. CDR3 loop: CASSNRQSNSGNTIYF. DNA of the CDR3: TGTGCCAGCAGCAACCGACAGAGCAACTCTGGAAACACCATATATTTT.

The chain uses TRBV5-6 and TRBJ1-5; D is unresolved. This CDR3 is built from 15 residues. V lost 6 bases to trimming and J lost 0 bases, with 13 bases between them. CDR1 is SGHDT and CDR2 is YYEEEE in the germline V gene. This CDR3 reads CASNRRRDSNQPQHF. The CDR3 DNA follows: TGTGCCAGCAATCGCCGCCGGGATAGCAATCAGCCCCAGCATTTT.

The chain has TRBV5-4 and TRBJ1-2; D is undetermined. Trimming took 0 bases from V and 2 from J, leaving 8 bases between them. Germline V CDR1 and CDR2: SGHNT, YYREEE (reference sequence). This CDR3 contains 14 residues. The CDR3 spells CASSLAAVNYGYTF. CDR3 nucleotide sequence: TGTGCCAGCAGCTTGGCGGCGGTCAACTATGGCTACACCTTC.

The chain carries TRBV7-2 and TRBJ2-1, with 12 bases aligning to TRBD2. Germline V lookup: CDR1 SGHTA, CDR2 FQGNSA. This CDR3 is built from 18 residues. V gave up 5 bases and J gave up 6 bases; unmatched junction bases: 14. The CDR3 DNA sequence: TGTGCCAGCAGCCAAGTGGGGGTTAGACTAGCGGGGGTCAATGAGCAGTTCTTC. Amino acids: CASSQVGVRLAGVNEQFF.

The chain employs TRBV19 and TRBJ2-2, with D perhaps TRBD1 (5 bases). Trimming cost V 5 bases and J 6 bases, with 13 bases left between them. The CDR3 is 14 residues long. Germline CDR1 is LNHDA and CDR2 is SQIVND (reference sequence). The DNA for the CDR3 is TGTGCCAGTAGTCACGGCAGGGCGGCCGGGGAGCTGTTTTTT. It yields the protein CASSHGRAAGELFF.

The V gene is TRBV6-2 or TRBV6-3, the J gene TRBJ2-7; tentative D call: TRBD2 (7 bases). Germline CDR1 is MNHEY and CDR2 is SVGEGT. Trimming shortened V by 2 bases and J by 6 bases, and 14 bases separated the two germline ends. This CDR3 comprises 14 residues. CDR3 bases: TGTGCCAGCAGTTACGCGGGGGCCGACCCCGAGCAGTACTTC. This gives the protein CASSYAGADPEQYF.

The gene calls are TRBV10-2 and TRBJ1-5; tentatively, D is TRBD1 (5 bases). The V gene lost 3 bases and the J gene lost 7 bases, with 10 bases spanning the gap. This CDR3 contains 13 residues. Looked up from germline, CDR1 is WSHSY and CDR2 is SAAADI. CDR3 coding DNA: TGCGCCAGCAGTGATAGCAGGGAACAGCCCCAGCATTTT. This codes for CASSDSREQPQHF.

The chain has TRBV7-9 and TRBJ1-1; 8 nucleotides match TRBD1. Germline assignment: CDR1 SEHNR and CDR2 FQNEAQ (reference sequence). The junction had 11 bases not matched to a gene; V was cut back by 2 bases and J by 6 bases. The CDR3 consists of 16 residues. The CDR3 loop reads CASSLFLTSGGPEAFF. For the CDR3, the DNA is TGTGCCAGCAGCTTATTCTTGACATCAGGGGGCCCTGAAGCTTTCTTT.

In its sample, this clone was seen once. The genes are TRBV3-1 (or the pseudogene TRBV3-2) and TRBJ1-2, with D hard to call. The CDR3 covers 13 residues. Germline CDR1 LGHDT, CDR2 YNNKEL (reference sequence). The V gene lost 4 bases and the J gene lost 8 bases, with 14 bases spanning the gap. For the CDR3, the DNA is TGTGCCAGCAGCCCCGGGGTGGAAGGAGGCTACACCTTC. As protein: CASSPGVEGGYTF.

Concerning this clone itself: This specimen includes other DNA sequences encoding the same CDR3. CDR3 in DNA: TGTGCCAGCAGCCAGGGCCTAAACACTGAAGCTTTCTTT. It encodes CASSQGLNTEAFF. The chain combines TRBV9 with TRBJ1-1; TRBD1 is a possible D gene (5 bases). The germline gives CDR1 SGDLS, CDR2 YYNGEE. The CDR3 runs to 13 residues. Trimming left V 4 bases short and J 2 bases short, with 9 bases between.

The chain combines TRBV5-1 with TRBJ1-2, with 7 bases lining up with TRBD1. J lost 7 bases, V lost 4 bases, and 7 bases had no gene match. The CDR3 is 13 residues long. CDR1 and CDR2 (germline): SGHRS, YFSETQ. CDR3 nucleotides: TGCGCCAGCAGCACCCACAGGGGAGGTGGCTACACCTTC. It is translated as CASSTHRGGGYTF. Based on the CDR3 plus reference TRBV5-1 and TRBJ1-2, the full variable domain is KAGVTQTPRYLIKTRGQQVTLSCSPISGHRSVSWYQQTPGQGLQFLFEYFSETQRNKGNFPGRFSGRQFSNSRSEMNVSTLELGDSALYLCASSTHRGGGYTFGSGTRLTVV.

CDR3 nucleotide sequence: TGCAGCGTTGCGAACCCAGGGGAGAGTAGCTATGGCTACACCTTC. Translation: CSVANPGESSYGYTF. The chain combines TRBV29-1 with TRBJ1-2, with D tentatively TRBD1 (6 bases). Trimming pared 4 bases from V and 4 bases from J, leaving 19 bases between. The V gene's germline CDR1 is SQVTM and CDR2 ANQGSEA. The CDR3 extends over 15 amino acids. Using reference TRBV29-1 and TRBJ1-2 for the parts outside the CDR3, the full variable domain is SAVISQKPSRDICQRGTSLTIQCQVDSQVTMMFWYRQQPGQSLTLIATANQGSEATYESGFVIDKFPISRPNLTFSTLTVSNMSPEDSSIYLCSVANPGESSYGYTFGSGTRLTVV.

Comments on this clone: The sample carries other DNA sequences with the same CDR3. The V gene is TRBV19, the J gene TRBJ1-6, with a possible D match to TRBD1 (5 bases). This CDR3 region has 15 residues. V gave up 6 bases and J gave up 1 base, with 10 bases separating them. Germline V gene data show CDR1 as LNHDA and CDR2 as SQIVND (reference sequence). The CDR3 DNA follows: TGTGCCAGTAGAACCGGACAATCCTATAATTCACCCCTCCACTTT. Translating it yields CASRTGQSYNSPLHF.

The chain has TRBV18 and TRBJ1-4, with D possibly matching TRBD1 (5 bases). V was trimmed by 5 bases and J by 5 bases, leaving 9 bases between them. The CDR3 totals 13 residues. Germline CDR1 reads KGHSH; CDR2 reads LQKENI. The CDR3: CASSTDRNEKLFF. DNA for the CDR3: TGTGCCAGCTCAACAGACAGAAATGAAAAACTGTTTTTT.

The CDR3 region is CASSEAGGSSPLHF. CDR3 DNA: TGTGCCAGCAGCGAGGCAGGGGGCAGTTCACCCCTCCACTTT. This chain connects TRBV2 to TRBJ1-6; 8 nucleotides agree with TRBD1. Germline V gene data show CDR1 as SNHLY and CDR2 as FYNNEI. CDR3 length: 14 amino acids. The junction had 7 bases not matched to a gene; V was cut back by 6 bases and J by 9 bases.

Only a few counts were recorded for this clone. The chain combines TRBV7-2 with TRBJ1-1, with D possibly TRBD1 on 5 matching bases. The CDR3 covers 15 residues. Germline CDR1 reads SGHTA; CDR2 reads FQGNSA. Trimming shortened V by 5 bases and J by 1 base, and 14 bases separated the two germline ends. CDR3 residues: CASSLLGAANTEAFF. CDR3 nucleotide sequence: TGTGCCAGCAGCCTCCTAGGGGCCGCGAACACTGAAGCTTTCTTT.

The chain has TRBV5-5 and TRBJ2-2, with D uncertain. Germline-derived CDR1 and CDR2 are SGHKS and YYEKEE (reference sequence). The CDR3 has 14 residues. The V and J ends lost 2 bases and 7 bases respectively, with 12 bases between them. The CDR3 region is CASSFTDLSGELFF. CDR3 coding DNA: TGTGCCAGCAGCTTTACAGATCTGAGCGGGGAGCTGTTTTTT.

The rearrangement joins TRBV15 to TRBJ1-6; D perhaps matches TRBD1 (5 bases). Per germline, CDR1 LNHNV and CDR2 YYDKDF (reference sequence). V shed 7 bases and J shed 7 bases, with 17 bases lying between them. The CDR3 length is 15 residues. The CDR3, as DNA: TGTGCCACCACTCGATCAACGGGGGACAATTCACCCCTCCACTTT. Amino acid sequence: CATTRSTGDNSPLHF.

This chain links TRBV28 with TRBJ1-2; perhaps TRBD1 as D (6 bases). The CDR3 consists of 13 residues. Germline V gives CDR1 MDHEN, CDR2 SYDVKM. V lost 3 bases to trimming and J lost 7 bases, with 12 bases between them. CDR3 amino acids: CASSFQGNGGYTF. CDR3 nucleotide sequence: TGTGCCAGCAGTTTCCAGGGGAACGGTGGCTACACCTTC.

The chain is built from TRBV28 and TRBJ2-7; no reliable D call. This CDR3 has 12 amino acids. V lost 1 base, J lost 6 bases, and 7 bases lay in between. Germline loops: CDR1 MDHEN, CDR2 SYDVKM. The CDR3 nucleotides read TGTGCCAGCAGTTTATTCTCCGTCGAGCAGTACTTC. Translation: CASSLFSVEQYF.

This chain joins TRBV6-6 and TRBJ1-1; TRBD1 aligns across 9 bases. With V trimmed by 5 bases and J by 1 base, 14 bases remained unmatched. The CDR3 has 18 amino acids. The germline CDR1 and CDR2 sequences are MNHNY and SVGAGI (reference sequence). Here the CDR3 reads CASSPPGQGSFRNTEAFF. DNA for the CDR3: TGTGCCAGCAGTCCCCCGGGACAGGGTAGTTTTCGGAACACTGAAGCTTTCTTT.

The chain couples TRBV28 to TRBJ1-1, with a tentative D call TRBD1 (5 bases). Between the trimmed V and J ends, which lost 5 bases and 1 base, there was a span of 8 bases. The CDR3 is made up of 13 amino acids. Germline CDR1 and CDR2: MDHEN and SYDVKM. The CDR3 loop is CASSRQPNTEAFF. DNA for the CDR3: TGTGCCAGCAGTAGACAGCCGAACACTGAAGCTTTCTTT.

The chain is built from TRBV6-5 and TRBJ2-5; maybe TRBD2 (7 bases). The CDR3 extends over 15 amino acids. Per germline, CDR1 MNHEY and CDR2 SVGAGI. The V and J ends lost 8 bases and 7 bases respectively, with 23 bases between them. CDR3 residues: CASARGLAAQGTQYF. The CDR3 region has the DNA TGTGCCAGCGCCCGAGGGCTAGCGGCACAGGGGACCCAGTACTTC.

The V call is TRBV10-3, the J call TRBJ2-1; 8 bases are shared with TRBD1. The germline V gene encodes CDR1 ENHRY and CDR2 SYGVKD. The CDR3 is 14 amino acids. Germline trimming cut 11 bases from V and 7 bases from J; bases unmatched to any gene: 13. The CDR3 spells CAAEDRGNGNEQFF. As DNA, the CDR3 is TGTGCCGCCGAAGACAGGGGAAATGGGAATGAGCAGTTCTTC.

The genes are TRBV7-2 and TRBJ1-5; D ambiguous. Germline CDR1 reads SGHTA; CDR2 reads FQGNSA. The CDR3 spans 14 residues. Trimming pared 1 base from V and 6 bases from J, leaving 10 bases between. The CDR3: CASSLGRDGQPQHF. The CDR3 region has the DNA TGTGCCAGCAGCTTAGGGAGGGATGGTCAGCCCCAGCATTTT.

With respect to this clone: The germline gene is not matched at one end of the junction; a read error may be the cause. V is TRBV27 and J is TRBJ2-7; 7 bases match TRBD1. The germline V gene has CDR1 MNHEY and CDR2 SMNVEV (reference sequence). This CDR3 is built from 15 residues. The CDR3 nucleotides are TGTGCCAGCAGATTCCGGGACAGCTTCTCCTACGAGCAGTATTTC. Its protein is CASRFRDSFSYEQYF.

The rearrangement links TRBV3-1 (or the pseudogene TRBV3-2) to TRBJ2-7; D may be TRBD1 (6 bases). The CDR3 spans 15 residues. The V gene's germline CDR1 is LGHDT and CDR2 YNNKEL (reference sequence). V lost 1 base, J lost 0 bases, and 10 bases lay in between. The CDR3 sequence: CASSQVPDSSYEQYF. The DNA for the CDR3 is TGTGCCAGCAGCCAAGTCCCGGACAGCTCCTACGAGCAGTACTTC.